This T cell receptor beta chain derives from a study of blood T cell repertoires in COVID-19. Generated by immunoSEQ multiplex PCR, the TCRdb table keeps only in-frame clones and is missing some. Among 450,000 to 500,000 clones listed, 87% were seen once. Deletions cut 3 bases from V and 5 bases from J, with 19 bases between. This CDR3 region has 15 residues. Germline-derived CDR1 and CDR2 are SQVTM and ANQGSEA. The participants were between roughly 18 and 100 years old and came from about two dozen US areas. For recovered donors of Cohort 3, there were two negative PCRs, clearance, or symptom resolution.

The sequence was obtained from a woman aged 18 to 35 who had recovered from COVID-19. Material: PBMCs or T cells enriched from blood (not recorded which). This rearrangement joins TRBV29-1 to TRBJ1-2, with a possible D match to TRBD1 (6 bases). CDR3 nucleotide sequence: TGCAGCGTTGATGTAGGGGGGGCATCACGGTATGGCTACACCTTC. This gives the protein CSVDVGGASRYGYTF.